This TCR beta chain was retrieved from a study of control samples from healthy donors and cancer patients. V was pared by 4 bases and J by 1 base, with 5 bases of the junction left unmatched. The germline CDR1 and CDR2 sequences are LGHNA and YSLEER. The CDR3 spans 16 residues. Libraries were prepared by immunoSEQ multiplex PCR; TCRdb keeps only in-frame clonotypes and omits some of them. The table has tens of thousands of clones, roughly 93% seen once. The receptor was derived from a woman between 45 and 60 years old with head and neck cancer. The chain has TRBV4-3 and TRBJ2-7; 12 nucleotides agree with TRBD1. The specimen was PBMCs. In nucleotides, the CDR3 is TGCGCCAGCAGCCGAATGGGACAGGGGGCATCCTACGAGCAGTACTTC. Protein sequence: CASSRMGQGASYEQYF.